This T cell receptor beta chain derives from a study of blood T cell repertoires in COVID-19. Across the study: COVID-19 samples, acute and convalescent, were from the United States, Italy and Spain.

Authors' processing steps: How many nucleated cells were present was estimated from reference gene primer amplification. Generated by immunoSEQ multiplex PCR, the TCRdb table keeps only in-frame clones and is missing some. The V and J calls and the clone size are those of that table, but D and trimming were determined from the DNA. This sample has about 230,000 clones, with 70% to 90% found just once. The CDR3 is 14 amino acids. V dropped 0 bases and J dropped 7; count of bases not matched to a gene: 3. The germline CDR1 and CDR2 sequences are GTSNPN and SVGIG (reference sequence). The origin of this receptor is a man aged 35-49 years with acute or convalescent COVID-19. The sample consisted of peripheral blood. The chain couples TRBV30 to TRBJ1-6; 7 nucleotides agree with TRBD1. For the CDR3, the DNA is TGTGCCTGGAGTGTACGCAGGGGGAATTCACCCCTCCACTTT. This sequence encodes CAWSVRRGNSPLHF.